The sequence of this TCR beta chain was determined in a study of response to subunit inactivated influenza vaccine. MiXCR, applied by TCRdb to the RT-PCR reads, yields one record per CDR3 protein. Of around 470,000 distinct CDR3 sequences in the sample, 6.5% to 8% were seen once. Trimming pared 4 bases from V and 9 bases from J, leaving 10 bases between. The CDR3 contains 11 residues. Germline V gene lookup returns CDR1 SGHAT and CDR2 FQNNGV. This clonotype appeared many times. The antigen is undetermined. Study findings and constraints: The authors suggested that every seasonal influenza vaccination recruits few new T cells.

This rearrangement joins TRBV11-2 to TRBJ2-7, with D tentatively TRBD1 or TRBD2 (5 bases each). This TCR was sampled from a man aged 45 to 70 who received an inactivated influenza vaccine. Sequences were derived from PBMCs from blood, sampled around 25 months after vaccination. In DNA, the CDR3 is TGTGCCAGCAGCTCGGGACCGGCGCAGTACTTC. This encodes CASSSGPAQYF.